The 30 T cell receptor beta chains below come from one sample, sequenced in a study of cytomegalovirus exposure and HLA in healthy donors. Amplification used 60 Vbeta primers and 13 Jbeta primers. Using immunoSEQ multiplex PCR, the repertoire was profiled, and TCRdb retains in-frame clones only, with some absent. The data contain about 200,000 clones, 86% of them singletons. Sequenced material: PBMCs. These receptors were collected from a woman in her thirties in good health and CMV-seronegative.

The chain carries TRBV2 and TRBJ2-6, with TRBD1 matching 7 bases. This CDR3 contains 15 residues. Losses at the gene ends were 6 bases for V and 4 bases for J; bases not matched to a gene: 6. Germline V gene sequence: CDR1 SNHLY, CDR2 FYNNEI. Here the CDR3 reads CASREQGTGANVLTF. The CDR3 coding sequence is TGTGCCAGCAGGGAACAGGGGACCGGGGCCAACGTCCTGACTTTC.

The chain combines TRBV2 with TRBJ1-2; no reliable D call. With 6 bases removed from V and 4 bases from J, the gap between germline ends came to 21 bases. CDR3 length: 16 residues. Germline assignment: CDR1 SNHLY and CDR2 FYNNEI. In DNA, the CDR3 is TGTGCCAGCAGACATCAAACGGGAGGAGGACTCTATGGCTACACCTTC. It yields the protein CASRHQTGGGLYGYTF.

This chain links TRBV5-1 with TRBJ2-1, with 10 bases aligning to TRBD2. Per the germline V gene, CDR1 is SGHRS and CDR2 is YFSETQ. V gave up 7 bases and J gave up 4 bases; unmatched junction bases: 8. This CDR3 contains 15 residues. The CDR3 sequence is CASGLAGGSYNEQFF. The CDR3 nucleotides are TGCGCCAGCGGATTAGCGGGGGGCTCTTACAATGAGCAGTTCTTC.

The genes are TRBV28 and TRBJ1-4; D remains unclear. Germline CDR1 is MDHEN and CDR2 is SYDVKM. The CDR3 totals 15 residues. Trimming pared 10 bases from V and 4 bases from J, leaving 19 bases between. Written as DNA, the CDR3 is TGTGCCACCAGGAAAATGGGCTCTGATAATGAAAAACTGTTTTTT. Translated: CATRKMGSDNEKLFF.

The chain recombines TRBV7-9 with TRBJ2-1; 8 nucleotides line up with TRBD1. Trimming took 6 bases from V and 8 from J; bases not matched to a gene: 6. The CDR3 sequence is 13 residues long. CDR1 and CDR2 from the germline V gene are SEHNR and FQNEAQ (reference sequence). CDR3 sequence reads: CASRHPGGYEQFF. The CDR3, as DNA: TGTGCCAGCAGACACCCAGGGGGCTATGAGCAGTTCTTC.

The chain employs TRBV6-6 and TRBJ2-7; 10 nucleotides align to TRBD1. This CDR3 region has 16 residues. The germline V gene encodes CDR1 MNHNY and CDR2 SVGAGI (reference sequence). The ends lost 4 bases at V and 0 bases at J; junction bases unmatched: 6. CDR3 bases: TGTGCCAGCAGTTCCTCGACAGGGGGCCACTCCTACGAGCAGTACTTC. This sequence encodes CASSSSTGGHSYEQYF.

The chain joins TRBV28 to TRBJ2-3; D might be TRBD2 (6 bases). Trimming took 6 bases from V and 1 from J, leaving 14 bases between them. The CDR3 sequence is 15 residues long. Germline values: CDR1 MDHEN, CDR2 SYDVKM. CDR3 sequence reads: CASSGGGGGTDTQYF. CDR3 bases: TGTGCCAGCAGCGGGGGTGGGGGAGGCACAGATACGCAGTATTTT.

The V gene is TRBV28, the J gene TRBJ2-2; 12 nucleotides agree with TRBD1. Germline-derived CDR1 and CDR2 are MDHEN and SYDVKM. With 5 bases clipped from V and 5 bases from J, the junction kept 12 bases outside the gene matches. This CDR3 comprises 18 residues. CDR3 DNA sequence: TGTGCCAGCAGTCCTAGGGACAGGGGGCTAGCGGGAACCGGGGAGCTGTTTTTT. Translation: CASSPRDRGLAGTGELFF.

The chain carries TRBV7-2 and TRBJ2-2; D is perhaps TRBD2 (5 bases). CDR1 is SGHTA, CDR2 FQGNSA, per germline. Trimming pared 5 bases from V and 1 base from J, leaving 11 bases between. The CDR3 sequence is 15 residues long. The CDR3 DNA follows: TGTGCCAGCAGCCCGGACTGGCTGAACACCGGGGAGCTGTTTTTT. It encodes CASSPDWLNTGELFF.

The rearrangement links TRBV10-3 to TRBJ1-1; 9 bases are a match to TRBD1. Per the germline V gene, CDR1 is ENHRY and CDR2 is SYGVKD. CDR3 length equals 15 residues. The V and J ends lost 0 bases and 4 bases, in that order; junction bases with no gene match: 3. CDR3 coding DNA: TGTGCCATCAGTGAGTCGAGACAGGGGGGCACTGAAGCTTTCTTT. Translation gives CAISESRQGGTEAFF.

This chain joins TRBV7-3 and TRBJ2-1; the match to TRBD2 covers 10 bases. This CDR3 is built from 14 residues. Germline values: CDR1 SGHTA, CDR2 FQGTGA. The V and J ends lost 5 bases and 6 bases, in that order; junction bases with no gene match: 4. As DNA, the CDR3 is TGTGCCAGCAGCACTAGCGGGACAAGCAATGAGCAGTTCTTC. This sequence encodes CASSTSGTSNEQFF.

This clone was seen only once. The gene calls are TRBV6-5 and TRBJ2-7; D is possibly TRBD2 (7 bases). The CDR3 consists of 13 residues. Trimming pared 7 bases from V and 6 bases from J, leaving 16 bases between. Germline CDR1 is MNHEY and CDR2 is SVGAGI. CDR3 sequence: CASKGGALGEQYF. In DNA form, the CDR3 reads TGTGCCAGCAAAGGGGGGGCACTGGGCGAGCAGTACTTC.

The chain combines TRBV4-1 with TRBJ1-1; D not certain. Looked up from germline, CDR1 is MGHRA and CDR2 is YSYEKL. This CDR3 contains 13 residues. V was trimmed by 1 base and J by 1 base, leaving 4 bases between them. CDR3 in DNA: TGCGCCAGCAGCCAAGGGCAGAACACTGAAGCTTTCTTT. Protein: CASSQGQNTEAFF.

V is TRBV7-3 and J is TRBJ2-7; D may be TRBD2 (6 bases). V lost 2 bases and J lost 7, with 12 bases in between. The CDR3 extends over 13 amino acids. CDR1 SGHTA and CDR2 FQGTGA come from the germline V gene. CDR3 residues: CASSLEASAEQYF. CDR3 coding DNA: TGTGCCAGCAGCTTAGAGGCTAGCGCAGAGCAGTACTTC.

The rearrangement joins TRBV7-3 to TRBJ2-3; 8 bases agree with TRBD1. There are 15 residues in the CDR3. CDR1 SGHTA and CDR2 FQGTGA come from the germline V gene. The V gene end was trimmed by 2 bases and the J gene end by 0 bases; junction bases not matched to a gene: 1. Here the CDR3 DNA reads TGTGCCAGCAGCTTAGGACAGGGTAGCACAGATACGCAGTATTTT. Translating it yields CASSLGQGSTDTQYF.

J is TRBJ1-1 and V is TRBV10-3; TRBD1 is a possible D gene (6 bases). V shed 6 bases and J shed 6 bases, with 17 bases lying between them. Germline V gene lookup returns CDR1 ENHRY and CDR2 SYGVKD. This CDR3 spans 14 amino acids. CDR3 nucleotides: TGTGCCATCAGGGAGGACAGTAACTACGCTGAAGCTTTCTTT. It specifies CAIREDSNYAEAFF.

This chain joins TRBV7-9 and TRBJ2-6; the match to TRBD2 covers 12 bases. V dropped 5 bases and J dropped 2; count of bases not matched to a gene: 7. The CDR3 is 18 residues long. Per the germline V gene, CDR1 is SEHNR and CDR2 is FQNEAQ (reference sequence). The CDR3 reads CASSPRLAGEAGANVLTF. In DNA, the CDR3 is TGTGCCAGCAGCCCGAGACTAGCGGGAGAAGCTGGGGCCAACGTCCTGACTTTC.

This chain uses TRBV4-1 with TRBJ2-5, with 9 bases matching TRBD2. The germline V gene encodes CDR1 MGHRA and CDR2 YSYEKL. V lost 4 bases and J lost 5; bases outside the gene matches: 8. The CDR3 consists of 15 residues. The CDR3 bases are TGCGCCAGCAGCCCTATAGCGGGAGTGAAGGAGACCCAGTACTTC. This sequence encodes CASSPIAGVKETQYF.

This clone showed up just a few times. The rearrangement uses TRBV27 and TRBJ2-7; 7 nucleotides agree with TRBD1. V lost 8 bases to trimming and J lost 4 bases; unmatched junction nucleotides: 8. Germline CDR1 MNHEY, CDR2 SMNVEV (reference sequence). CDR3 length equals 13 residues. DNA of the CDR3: TGTGCCAGCGGACCGACAGGGCGGTACGAGCAGTACTTC. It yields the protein CASGPTGRYEQYF.

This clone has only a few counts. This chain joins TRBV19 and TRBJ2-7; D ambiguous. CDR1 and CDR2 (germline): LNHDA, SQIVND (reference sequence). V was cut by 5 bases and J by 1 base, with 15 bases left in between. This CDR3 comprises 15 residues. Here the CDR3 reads CASSPPGSASYEQYF. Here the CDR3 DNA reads TGTGCCAGTAGTCCCCCGGGTTCCGCTTCCTACGAGCAGTACTTC.

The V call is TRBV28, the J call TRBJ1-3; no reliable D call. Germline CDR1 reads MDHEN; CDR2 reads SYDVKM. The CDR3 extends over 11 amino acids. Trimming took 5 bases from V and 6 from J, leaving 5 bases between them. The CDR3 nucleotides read TGTGCCAGCAGTACACCAAACACCATATATTTT. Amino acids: CASSTPNTIYF.

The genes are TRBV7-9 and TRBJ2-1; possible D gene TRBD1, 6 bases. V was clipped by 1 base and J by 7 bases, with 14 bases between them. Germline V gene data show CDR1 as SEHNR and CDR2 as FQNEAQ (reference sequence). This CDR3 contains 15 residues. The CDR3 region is CASSLVGTYGNEQFF. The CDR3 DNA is TGTGCCAGCAGCTTAGTGGGGACATACGGGAATGAGCAGTTCTTC.

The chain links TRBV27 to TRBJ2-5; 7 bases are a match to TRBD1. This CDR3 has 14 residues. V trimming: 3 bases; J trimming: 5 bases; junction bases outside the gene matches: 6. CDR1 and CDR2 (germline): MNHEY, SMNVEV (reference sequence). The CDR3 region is CASSFRGRWETQYF. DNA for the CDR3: TGTGCCAGCAGTTTTAGGGGGCGCTGGGAGACCCAGTACTTC.

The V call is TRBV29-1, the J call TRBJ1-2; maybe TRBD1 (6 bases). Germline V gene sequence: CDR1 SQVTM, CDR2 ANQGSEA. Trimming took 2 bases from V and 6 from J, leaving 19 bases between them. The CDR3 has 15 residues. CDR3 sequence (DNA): TGCAGCGTTGAAAGGTTAGGTCGACAGGACCATGGCTACACCTTC. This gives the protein CSVERLGRQDHGYTF.

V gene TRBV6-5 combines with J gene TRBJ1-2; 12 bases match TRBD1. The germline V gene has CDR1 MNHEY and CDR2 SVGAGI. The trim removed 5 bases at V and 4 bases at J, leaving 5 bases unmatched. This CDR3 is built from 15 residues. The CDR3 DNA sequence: TGTGCCAGCAGTCGGGGACAGGGGGCTGGCTATGGCTACACCTTC. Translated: CASSRGQGAGYGYTF.

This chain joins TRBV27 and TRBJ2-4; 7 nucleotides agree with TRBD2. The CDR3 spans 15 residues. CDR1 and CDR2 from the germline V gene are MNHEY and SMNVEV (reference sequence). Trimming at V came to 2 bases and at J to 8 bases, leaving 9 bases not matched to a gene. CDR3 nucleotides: TGTGCCAGCAGTTTAGGCGGGGAGGGGTTCCACATTCAGTACTTC. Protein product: CASSLGGEGFHIQYF.

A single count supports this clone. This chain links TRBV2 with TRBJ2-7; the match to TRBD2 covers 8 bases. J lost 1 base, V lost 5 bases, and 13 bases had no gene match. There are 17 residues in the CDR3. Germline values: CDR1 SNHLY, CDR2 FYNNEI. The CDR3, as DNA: TGTGCCAGCAGTCCGGCGAGGAGCGGGAGCACGTCCTACGAGCAGTACTTC. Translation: CASSPARSGSTSYEQYF.

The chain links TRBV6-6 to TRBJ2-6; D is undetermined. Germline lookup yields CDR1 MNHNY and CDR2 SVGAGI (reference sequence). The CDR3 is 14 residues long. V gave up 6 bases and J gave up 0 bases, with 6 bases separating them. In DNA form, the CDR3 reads TGTGCCAGCAGGTTCGGCTCTGGGGCCAACGTCCTGACTTTC. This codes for CASRFGSGANVLTF.

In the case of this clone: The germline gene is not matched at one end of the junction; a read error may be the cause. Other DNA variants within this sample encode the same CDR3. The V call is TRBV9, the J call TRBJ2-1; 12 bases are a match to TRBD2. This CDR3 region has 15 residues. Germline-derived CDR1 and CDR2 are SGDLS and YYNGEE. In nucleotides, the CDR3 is TGTGCCAGCAGTGTAGGACTAGCGGGAAACAATGAGCAGTTCTTC. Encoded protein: CASSVGLAGNNEQFF. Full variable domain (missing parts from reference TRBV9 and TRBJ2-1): DSGVTQTPKHLITATGQRVTLRCSPRSGDLSVYWYQQSLDQGLQFLIQYYNGEERAKGNILERFSAQQFPDLHSELNLSSLELGDSALYFCASSVGLAGNNEQFFGPGTRLTVL.

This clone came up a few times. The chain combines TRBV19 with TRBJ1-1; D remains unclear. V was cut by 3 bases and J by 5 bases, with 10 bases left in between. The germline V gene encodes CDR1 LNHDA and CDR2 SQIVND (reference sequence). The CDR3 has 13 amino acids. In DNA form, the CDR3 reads TGTGCCAGTAGTATCTCGAGGTATACTGAAGCTTTCTTT. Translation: CASSISRYTEAFF.